The source of this TCR beta chain is a study of technical replicates of blood from a handful of donors. The length of the CDR3 is 15 residues. V lost 1 base, J lost 7 bases, and 7 bases stayed unmatched. Germline CDR1 and CDR2: LGHNA and YNFKEQ. The table came from immunoSEQ multiplex PCR; TCRdb's copy has only in-frame clones and leaves some out. Of around 65,000 clones listed, 70% to 90% are singletons. The source of this sequence is a human donor in good health. Some clones in this sample may be carry-over from other donors' samples. The sample consisted of PBMCs. This chain links TRBV4-2 with TRBJ1-2; 9 bases map to TRBD1. The DNA of the CDR3 is TGTGCCAGCAGCCAAGCGACAGGGGGGTCGGGTGGCTACACCTTC. Its translation is CASSQATGGSGGYTF.